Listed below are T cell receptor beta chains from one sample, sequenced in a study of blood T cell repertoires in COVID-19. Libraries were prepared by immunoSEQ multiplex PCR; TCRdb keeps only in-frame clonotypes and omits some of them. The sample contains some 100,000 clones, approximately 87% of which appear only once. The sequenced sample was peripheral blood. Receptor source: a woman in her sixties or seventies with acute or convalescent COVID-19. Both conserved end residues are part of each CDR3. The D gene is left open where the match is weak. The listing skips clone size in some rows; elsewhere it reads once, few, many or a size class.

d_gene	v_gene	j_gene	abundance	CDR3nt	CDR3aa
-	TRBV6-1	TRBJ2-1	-	TGTGCCAGCAGTGAGTTTAGACTACACTCCTACAATGAGCAGTTCTTC	CASSEFRLHSYNEQFF
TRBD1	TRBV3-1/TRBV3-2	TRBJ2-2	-	TGTGCCAGCAGCCAAGGCGGGACAGGGGCCGGGGAGCTGTTTTTT	CASSQGGTGAGELFF
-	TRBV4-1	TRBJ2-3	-	TGCGCCAGCAGCCATACATTCACAGATACGCAGTATTTT	CASSHTFTDTQYF
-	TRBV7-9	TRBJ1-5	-	TGTGCCAGCAGCTTCGGTTCGTGGGCAGGGGATCAGCCCCAGCATTTT	CASSFGSWAGDQPQHF
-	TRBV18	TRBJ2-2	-	TGTGCCAGCTCACCACTTGACAGAGCCGATGGCACCGGGGAGCTGTTTTTT	CASSPLDRADGTGELFF
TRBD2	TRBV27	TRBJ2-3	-	TGTGCCAGCAGCCATAGCGGGGGGGCACAGACTACGCAGTATTTT	CASSHSGGAQTTQYF
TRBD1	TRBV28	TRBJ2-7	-	TGTGCCAGCAGCTGGGGACAGCACCAGTACTTC	CASSWGQHQYF
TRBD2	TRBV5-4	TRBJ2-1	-	TGTGCCAGCACCCGGCAGGGTGGCGGGGGGGCCGATGAGCAGTTCTTC	CASTRQGGGGADEQFF
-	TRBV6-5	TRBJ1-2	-	TGTGCCAGCAGTCCCGGGGGGAGGTTGGGCGGCTACACCTTC	CASSPGGRLGGYTF
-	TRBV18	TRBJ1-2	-	TGTGCCAGCTCACCACTTACAGGGCACTATGGCTACACCTTC	CASSPLTGHYGYTF
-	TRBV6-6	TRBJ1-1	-	TGTGCCAGCAGAACCGGGGGGCGGGAAGCTTTCTTT	CASRTGGREAFF
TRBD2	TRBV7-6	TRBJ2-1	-	TGTGCCAGCAGCCTAGCTAGCGGAGCCTACAATGAGCAGTTCTTC	CASSLASGAYNEQFF
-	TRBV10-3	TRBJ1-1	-	TGTGCCACAAGCAGGGGCACTGAAGCTTTCTTT	CATSRGTEAFF
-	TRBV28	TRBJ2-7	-	TGTGCCAGCAGCCCCCTAGTGGAGCAGTACTTC	CASSPLVEQYF
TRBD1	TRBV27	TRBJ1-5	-	TGTGCCAGCAGTAATGACAGGGGTCAGCCCCAGCATTTT	CASSNDRGQPQHF
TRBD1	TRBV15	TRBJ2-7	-	TGTGCCACCAGCCCAGGGGGCTCCAGCTACGAGCAGTACTTC	CATSPGGSSYEQYF
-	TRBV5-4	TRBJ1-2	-	TGTGCCAGCACGGACGCGTGGGGGGGTGGCTACACCTTC	CASTDAWGGGYTF
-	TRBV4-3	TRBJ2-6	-	TGCGCCAGCAGCCAAGAACATGCTGGGGCCAACGTCCTGACTTTC	CASSQEHAGANVLTF
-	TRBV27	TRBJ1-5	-	TGTGCCAGCAGTTTAGTATCAGGCCAGGGAGGGAGTCAGCCCCAGCATTTT	CASSLVSGQGGSQPQHF
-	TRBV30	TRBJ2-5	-	TGTGCCTGCACGGGGGACTTCAACCCTAGGGAGACCCAGTACTTC	CACTGDFNPRETQYF
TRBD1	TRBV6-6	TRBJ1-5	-	TGTGCCAGCACCTACCAGGGGGGCGGACAGCCCCAGCATTTT	CASTYQGGGQPQHF
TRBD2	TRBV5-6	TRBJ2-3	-	TGTGCCAGCAGCCGACTAGCGCGCACAGATACGCAGTATTTT	CASSRLARTDTQYF
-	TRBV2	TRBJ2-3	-	TGTGCCAGCAGGGAGTTCCCGCGGACAGATACGCAGTATTTT	CASREFPRTDTQYF
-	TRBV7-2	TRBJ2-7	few	TGTGCCAGCAGCGCGGGCCGCCGGGCTACGGGCGAGCAGTACTTC	CASSAGRRATGEQYF
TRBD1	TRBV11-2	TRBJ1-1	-	TGTGCCAGCAGCTTACGGGGGACAGGGTCTTTCATGAACACTGAAGCTTTCTTT	CASSLRGTGSFMNTEAFF
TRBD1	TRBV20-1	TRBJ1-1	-	TGCAGTGCTAGTCGGACAGGGACCCTGAACACTGAAGCTTTCTTT	CSASRTGTLNTEAFF
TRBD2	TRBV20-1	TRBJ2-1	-	TGCAGTGCTAGTAAGGCTAGCGGGGATCACAATGAGCAGTTCTTC	CSASKASGDHNEQFF
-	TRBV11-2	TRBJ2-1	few	TGTGCCAGCAGCCCCCGGGAGCGACTATCCTATGAGCAGTTCTTC	CASSPRERLSYEQFF
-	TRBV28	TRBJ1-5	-	TGTGCCAGCAGGCAACCGTCAGGCGGCAATCAGCCCCAGCATTTT	CASRQPSGGNQPQHF
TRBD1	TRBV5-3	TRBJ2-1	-	TGTGCCAGAAGCTTCCCGGGACAGGAAAAATCCAATGAGCAGTTCTTC	CARSFPGQEKSNEQFF
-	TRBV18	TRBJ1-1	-	TGTGCCAGCTCAGGGGACAAGGGCACTGAAGCTTTCTTT	CASSGDKGTEAFF
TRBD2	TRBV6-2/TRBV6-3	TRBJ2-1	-	TGTGCCAGCAGTGCGACTTCTGCCCTAGCGGCTTCCGGGAATGAGCAGTTCTTC	CASSATSALAASGNEQFF
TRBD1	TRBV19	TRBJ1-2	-	TGTGCCAGTAGTATGGAATTACAGGGGGCGGAAGGCTACACCTTC	CASSMELQGAEGYTF
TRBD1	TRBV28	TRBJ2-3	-	TGTGCCAGCAGTTACAGGGGGAGCACAGATACGCAGTATTTT	CASSYRGSTDTQYF
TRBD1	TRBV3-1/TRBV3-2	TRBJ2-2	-	TGTGCCAGCAGCCAAGAGGTTCACAGGGGCCACACCGGGGAGCTGTTTTTT	CASSQEVHRGHTGELFF
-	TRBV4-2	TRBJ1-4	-	TGTGCCAGCAGCCAAAACCGCGGGCTGGGGGGGGCGACCAGAAAACTGTTTTTT	CASSQNRGLGGATRKLFF
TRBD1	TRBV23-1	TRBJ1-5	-	TGCGCCAGCGCCTCAACCCGGGACAGGGTACATCAGCCCCAGCATTTT	CASASTRDRVHQPQHF
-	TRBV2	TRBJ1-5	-	TGTGCCAGCAGAATCGTTCAGCCCCAGCATTTT	CASRIVQPQHF
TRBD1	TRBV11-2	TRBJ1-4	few	TGTGCCAGCAGGGCCGACAGGGGGGCTAATGAAAAACTGTTTTTT	CASRADRGANEKLFF
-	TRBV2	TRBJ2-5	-	TGTGCCAGCAGTGGACCCGTGGGCCACCCACAAGAGACCCAGTACTTC	CASSGPVGHPQETQYF
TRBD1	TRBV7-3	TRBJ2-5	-	TGTGCCAGCAGCCCAGGGGGCGTGGAGACCCAGTACTTC	CASSPGGVETQYF
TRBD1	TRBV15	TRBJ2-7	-	TGTGCCACCAGCAGAGTCACTCTGGGACAGGAATTAAACGAGCAGTACTTC	CATSRVTLGQELNEQYF
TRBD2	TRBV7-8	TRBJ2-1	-	TGTGCCAGCAGCTTAGTAGCGGGAGGTGAGCAGTTCTTC	CASSLVAGGEQFF
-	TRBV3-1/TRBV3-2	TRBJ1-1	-	TGTGCCAGCAGCCTTAAAAACACTGAAGCTTTCTTT	CASSLKNTEAFF
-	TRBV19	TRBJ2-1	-	TGTGCCAGTAGGGAGGGCGGGACAGACTGGAATGAGCAGTTCTTC	CASREGGTDWNEQFF
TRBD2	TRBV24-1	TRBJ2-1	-	TGTGCCACCAGTGATTGGACTAGCGGGAGAGGCGATGAGCAGTTCTTC	CATSDWTSGRGDEQFF
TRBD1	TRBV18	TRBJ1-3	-	TGTGCCAGCTCCCGAGGACAGGGCTCTGGAAACACCATATATTTT	CASSRGQGSGNTIYF
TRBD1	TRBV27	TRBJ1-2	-	TGTGCCAGCAGTCTCAGACAGGGGTATGGCTACACCTTC	CASSLRQGYGYTF
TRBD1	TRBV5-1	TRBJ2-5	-	TGCGCCAGCAGCCTAAACCCCGGGACAGGGGTGGGTGAGACCCAGTACTTC	CASSLNPGTGVGETQYF
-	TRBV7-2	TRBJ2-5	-	TGTGCCAGCAGCTTAGTCCGGCCAGCCGGCGGAGAGACCCAGTACTTC	CASSLVRPAGGETQYF
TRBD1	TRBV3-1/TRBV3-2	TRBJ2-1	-	TGTGCCAGCAGCCTTATTGGACAGGGGGGAAATGAGCAGTTCTTC	CASSLIGQGGNEQFF
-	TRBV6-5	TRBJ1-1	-	TGTGCCAGCAGCCACCCAGAAAGGAACACTGAAGCTTTCTTT	CASSHPERNTEAFF
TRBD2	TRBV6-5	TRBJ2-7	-	TGTGCCAGCACCGATATTAGCGGGAGCATCTACGAGCAGTACTTC	CASTDISGSIYEQYF
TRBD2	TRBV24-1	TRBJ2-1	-	TGTGCCACCAGTGACTCCGGGACTAGCGGGGTATACAATGAGCAGTTCTTC	CATSDSGTSGVYNEQFF
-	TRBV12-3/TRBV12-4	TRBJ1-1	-	TGTGCCAGCAGAACCGGAGAGAACACTGAAGCTTTCTTT	CASRTGENTEAFF
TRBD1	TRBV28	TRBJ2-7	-	TGTGCCAGCAGCGCCCAAGACAGGGCGATCGTCGAGCAGTACTTC	CASSAQDRAIVEQYF
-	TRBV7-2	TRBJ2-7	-	TGTGCCAGCAGCCTAACCAGCGGAGTCTACGAGCAGTACTTC	CASSLTSGVYEQYF
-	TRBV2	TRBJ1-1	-	TGTGCCAGCTCCGAGGGGGGGGCGACTGAAGCTTTCTTT	CASSEGGATEAFF
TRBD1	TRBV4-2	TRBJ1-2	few	TGTGCCAGCAGCCAAGATATCACAGGGGTGGTCTATGGCTACACCTTC	CASSQDITGVVYGYTF
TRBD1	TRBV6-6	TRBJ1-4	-	TGTGCCAGCAGACCGGGACAGACTAATGAAAAACTGTTTTTT	CASRPGQTNEKLFF